This record looks at one TCR beta chain sequence and its context. Its target is not known. The TCR beta CDR3 regions underwent amplification from RNA transcripts. Scientists carried out first-round RT-PCR using HTBI primers and then a second-round multiplex PCR. TCRdb analysed the multiplex PCR reads with MiXCR anew, one entry per CDR3 protein. The table has about 480,000 distinct CDR3 sequences, approximately 15% seen once. The ends were cut back, 5 bases at V and 6 bases at J, with 12 bases in the middle. CDR1 SGHTA and CDR2 FQGTGA come from the germline V gene. CDR3 length: 13 amino acids. Moderate-to-severe activity, with CAS ≥3, NOSPECS ≥4 and duration under 3 months, characterized the donors with ophthalmopathy. The sample is drawn from a study of Graves' ophthalmopathy and Graves' hyperthyroidism. Study overall: The collection of peripheral blood took place at initial diagnosis, before any treatment. Study conclusions and caveats: Most thyroid-expanded clonotypes exceeding 0.001 frequency were also found in blood.

The source of this sequence is a woman aged 30 to 39 with Graves' ophthalmopathy. What was sequenced was blood. V usage is TRBV7-3 and J usage is TRBJ2-3; D ambiguous. The CDR3 sequence: CASSAYPRDTQYF. Written as DNA, the CDR3 is TGTGCCAGCAGCGCTTACCCCCGGGATACGCAGTATTTT.